Listed here is a single TCR beta chain. Its antigen is currently not known. Base qualities were left out, and no much larger clone turns up one base away. The trial excluded patients who had a history of autoimmune disease or were on systemic immunosuppression. Peripheral blood for TCR sequencing was collected from all dose cohorts at baseline, on cycle 4 day 1, and on cycle 7 day 1. The samples were taken from a phase I, first-in-human, multicenter, open-label dose-escalation trial of ivuxolimab. Adults with locally advanced or metastatic head and neck squamous cell, hepatocellular, melanoma or renal cell carcinoma were enrolled in the trial. Before TCR sequencing, CD4+ T cells and CD8+ T cells from peripheral blood were sorted into separate populations. The record originates from a study of OX40 agonist ivuxolimab in advanced cancers. Context from the whole study: The costimulatory receptor OX40 (CD134) was targeted by ivuxolimab, a fully human IgG2 agonistic monoclonal antibody. Intravenous ivuxolimab was administered to patients every 2 weeks at six dose levels: 0.01, 0.1, 0.3, 1.5, 3 and 10 mg/kg. Among the approximately 50 dose-escalation patients, some 20 had hepatocellular carcinoma, approximately 15 melanoma, 9 renal cell carcinoma and 9 head and neck cancer. A male proportion of around 83% and a mean age of 60 years, ranging from roughly 20 to 80, were recorded for the dose-escalation cohort. Patients were allowed to have had prior anti-PD-1, anti-PD-L1 or anti-CTLA-4 therapy, and around 40% of the dose-escalation patients had previously received checkpoint inhibitors. Partial responses were achieved by three dose-escalation patients, of whom one had hepatocellular carcinoma and two had cutaneous melanoma. The point of sequencing TCRbeta in the periphery was to test whether ivuxolimab changed TCR sequence diversity and drove clonal T-cell expansion. The monotherapy dose-escalation portion (N = 52 patients) of the phase I ivuxolimab trial is reported in the paper.

To sequence the TCRbeta CDR3 region, genomic DNA was isolated from the sorted cells. TCRbeta CDR3 regions were sequenced using the immunoSEQ Assay. TCRdb carries this immuneACCESS record with in-frame sequences only. Its versions omit some clonotypes, under half of them owing to an unresolved V gene in the studies checked, with the rest unexplained. This sample is represented by roughly 29,000 clones; approximately 83% of them were singletons. Clones ranked in the top ten supply 25% to 30% of the sample. Here is what the overall study found, with its caveats: After ivuxolimab, more expanded clones were found on average in CD8+ T cells than in CD4+ T cells. Low levels of normalized T-cell clonal expansion were also seen in some patients who did not respond. At doses of 0.1 to 3.0 mg/kg, clonal expansion of both CD4+ and CD8+ blood T cells was observed from baseline to week 6. Which antigens the clonally expanded peripheral T cells were specific for was not determined. Partial responders in the 0.1-3.0 mg/kg groups had among the lowest normalized peripheral clonal expansion, especially among CD8+ T cells.

After removal of 1 base from V and 6 bases from J, the junction retains 8 bases not matched to a gene. Via the germline V gene, CDR1 is SGHNT and CDR2 YENEEA. Counted from cysteine to phenylalanine, this CDR3 has 16 amino acids. Left in the record is the CDR3 DNA by itself, 48 bases read in frame from the first base. The sequencing used CD4+ or CD8+ T cells sorted from blood, collected in a trial of the OX40 agonist ivuxolimab. Recombination joined TRBV11-3 with TRBJ2-3, with 9 central nucleotides matching TRBD2. This TCR derives from an adult with an advanced solid tumor such as melanoma, head and neck, liver or kidney cancer. The sequence in DNA is TGTGCCAGCAGCTTAGCCAGCGGGGGGCTAGTGGATACGCAGTATTTT. The resulting protein is CASSLASGGLVDTQYF. The variable domain in full, with residues beyond the CDR3 obtained from the reference TRBV11-3 and TRBJ2-3 genes, is EAGVVQSPRYKIIEKKQPVAFWCNPISGHNTLYWYLQNLGQGPELLIRYENEEAVDDSQLPKDRFSAERLKGVDSTLKIQPAELGDSAVYLCASSLASGGLVDTQYFGPGTRLTVL.